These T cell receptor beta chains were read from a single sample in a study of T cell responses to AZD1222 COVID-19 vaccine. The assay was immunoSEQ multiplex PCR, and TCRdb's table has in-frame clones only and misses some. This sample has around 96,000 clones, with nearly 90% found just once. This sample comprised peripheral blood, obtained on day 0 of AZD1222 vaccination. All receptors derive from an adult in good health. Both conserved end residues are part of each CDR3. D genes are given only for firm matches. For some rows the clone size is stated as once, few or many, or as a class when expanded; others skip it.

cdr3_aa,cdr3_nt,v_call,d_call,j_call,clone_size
CASSAQTGLNYGYTF,TGTGCCAGCAGCGCGCAGACAGGGCTCAACTATGGCTACACCTTC,TRBV9,TRBD1,TRBJ1-2,-
CASSLTGRSGNTIYF,TGTGCCAGCAGCTTAACAGGGCGGTCTGGAAACACCATATATTTT,TRBV11-2,-,TRBJ1-3,-
CARRPAGETQYF,TGTGCCAGGAGGCCAGCAGGAGAGACCCAGTACTTC,TRBV2,-,TRBJ2-5,-
CASSISRVETQYF,TGTGCCAGTAGTATAAGTAGGGTAGAGACCCAGTACTTC,TRBV19,-,TRBJ2-5,-
CASSRGGHGNQPQHF,TGTGCCAGCAGCCGAGGGGGGCACGGCAATCAGCCCCAGCATTTT,TRBV7-8,-,TRBJ1-5,few
CARSRECPDPGWSNQPQHF,TGTGCCAGAAGCCGTGAGTGTCCGGACCCCGGATGGAGCAATCAGCCCCAGCATTTT,TRBV5-3,-,TRBJ1-5,-
CASSWGTNYEQYF,TGTGCCAGCAGCTGGGGGACTAACTACGAGCAGTACTTC,TRBV7-3,TRBD2,TRBJ2-7,-
CASSRGTGNTEAFF,TGTGCCAGCAGCCGGGGGACAGGGAACACTGAAGCTTTCTTT,TRBV6-5,TRBD1,TRBJ1-1,-
CASSSFNYYQETQYF,TGTGCCAGCAGCTCCTTCAACTATTACCAAGAGACCCAGTACTTC,TRBV11-2,-,TRBJ2-5,-
CASSRGTSGSTDTQYF,TGTGCCAGCAGCCGAGGGACTAGCGGATCCACAGATACGCAGTATTTT,TRBV4-2,TRBD2,TRBJ2-3,-
CATSRDRVNGELFF,TGTGCCACCAGTCGGGACAGGGTGAACGGGGAGCTGTTTTTT,TRBV24-1,TRBD1,TRBJ2-2,-
CASSLRQGAGELFF,TGTGCCAGCAGCTTACGACAGGGGGCCGGGGAGCTGTTTTTT,TRBV11-3,TRBD1,TRBJ2-2,-
CASSLKTGGNQPQHF,TGTGCCAGCAGCCTCAAGACAGGGGGAAATCAGCCCCAGCATTTT,TRBV13,TRBD1,TRBJ1-5,-
CASSQQQGYQPQHF,TGTGCCAGCAGCCAGCAACAGGGTTATCAGCCCCAGCATTTT,TRBV3-1/TRBV3-2,-,TRBJ1-5,-
CASSEFDRGVRGYTF,TGTGCCAGCAGTGAATTCGACAGGGGAGTGCGGGGCTACACCTTC,TRBV2,TRBD1,TRBJ1-2,-
CASSLVDRVNSPLHF,TGTGCCAGCAGCTTAGTGGACAGGGTAAATTCACCCCTCCACTTT,TRBV11-2,TRBD1,TRBJ1-6,-
CSASEGTGYTF,TGCAGTGCTAGTGAAGGAACTGGCTACACCTTC,TRBV20-1,-,TRBJ1-2,-